This T cell receptor (beta chain) was retrieved from a study of beta chain features in type 1 diabetes. CDR3 size: 16 residues. Germline lookup yields CDR1 SGHTA and CDR2 FQGNSA. V lost 1 base, J lost 1 base, and 13 bases lay in between. Expressed TCRB transcripts got sequenced, as all isolated RNA was reverse transcribed. Data came from immunoSEQ multiplex PCR; TCRdb stores just in-frame clones and leaves some out. The sample lists 640,000 or so clones; around 15% were seen once. Study-wide results and caveats: Type 1 diabetes patients had moderately but significantly shorter TCRB CDR3s in all four CD4+ subsets.

Comment on this clone: The antigen remains unidentified.

This TCR was sampled from a young man with type 1 diabetes. Sequences were obtained from naive CD4+ T cells from blood. The rearrangement links TRBV7-2 to TRBJ1-2, with D tentatively TRBD1 (6 bases). CDR3: CASSLGWQGSNYGYTF. The CDR3 DNA reads as TGTGCCAGCAGCTTAGGTTGGCAGGGGAGTAACTATGGCTACACCTTC.